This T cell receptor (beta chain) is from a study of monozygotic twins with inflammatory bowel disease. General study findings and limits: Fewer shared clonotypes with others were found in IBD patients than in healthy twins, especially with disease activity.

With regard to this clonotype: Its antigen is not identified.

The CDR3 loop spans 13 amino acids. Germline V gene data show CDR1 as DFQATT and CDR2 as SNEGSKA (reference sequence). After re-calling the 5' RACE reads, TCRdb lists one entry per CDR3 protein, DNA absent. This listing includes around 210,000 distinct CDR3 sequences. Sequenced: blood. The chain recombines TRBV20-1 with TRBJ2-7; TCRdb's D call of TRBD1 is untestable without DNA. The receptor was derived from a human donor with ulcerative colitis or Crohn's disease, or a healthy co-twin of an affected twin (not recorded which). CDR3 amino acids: CSAIRGNSYEQYF.